This entry features one T cell receptor (beta chain) sequence. Its target is not known. Treatment specified: 15 to 20 received Ad26.COV2.S at low or high dose, single or two shots; roughly five received placebo; per-sample allocation not given. Collection of samples fell on day 63 after the first vaccine or placebo injection. This CDR3 is 14 amino acids long. Per the germline V gene, CDR1 is MGHRA and CDR2 is YSYEKL. The V end was cut by 1 base, the J end by 3 bases, with 9 bases between. This specimen comes from a study of Ad26.COV2.S vaccination and SARS-CoV-2 variants. Broader study findings: CD8+ and CD4+ T cells specific for spike reportedly responded with substantial breadth after vaccination.

Generated by immunoSEQ multiplex PCR, the TCRdb table keeps only in-frame clones and is missing some. This sample has roughly 380,000 clones, with over 75% found just once. The sequence came from a person between 18 and 60 years old who received the Ad26.COV2.S COVID-19 vaccine or a placebo. The rearrangement links TRBV4-1 to TRBJ1-2; D unclear. The sample was peripheral blood, taken in a trial of Ad26.COV2.S vaccine versus placebo. The CDR3 region is CASSQGTGHYGYTF. CDR3 coding DNA: TGCGCCAGCAGCCAAGGGACGGGTCACTATGGCTACACCTTC.